The 10 T cell receptor beta chains given below trace back to one sample, sequenced in a study of spatial heterogeneity in lung cancer (dated by TCRdb to the late 2010s). The library was generated by 5' RACE. Instrument on record: NextSeq 500. Clones were called with MiXCR by TCRdb after fastp trimmed the public reads at Q25, and only in-frame beta chains were retained. CDR3 protein duplicates are merged, each entry listing the most common genes and DNA. Across this sample there are 20,000 or so distinct CDR3 sequences, with roughly 3% seen only once. The ten largest clones capture about 28% of the sample. This specimen's time point label, per the study, means: sample taken at primary tumor resection. The material was PBMCs, obtained at surgery. These receptors all stem from a female donor with early-stage non-small cell lung cancer.

The rearrangement uses TRBV27 and TRBJ2-1; D ambiguous. Germline-derived CDR1 and CDR2 are MNHEY and SMNVEV (reference sequence). This CDR3 has 14 residues. V was trimmed by 5 bases and J by 6 bases, leaving 14 bases between them. The CDR3 region has the DNA TGTGCCAGCAGTCTCCGAACGGGCGGCAATGAGCAGTTCTTC. As protein: CASSLRTGGNEQFF.

This clonotype was recorded at least ten times. This rearrangement joins TRBV7-9 to TRBJ2-7, with D possibly being TRBD1 or TRBD2 (7 bases each). In germline, CDR1 is SEHNR, CDR2 FQNEAQ (reference sequence). The CDR3 consists of 13 residues. V lost 8 bases, J lost 2 bases, and 13 bases lay in between. CDR3 DNA sequence: TGTGCCAGCGCCTCAGGGGGGGCCTACGAGCAGTACTTC. It is translated as CASASGGAYEQYF.

In its sample, this clonotype was seen many times. V usage is TRBV20-1 and J usage is TRBJ2-7; 7 nucleotides align to TRBD2. Germline assignment: CDR1 DFQATT and CDR2 SNEGSKA (reference sequence). J gave up 4 bases and V 8 bases, and 11 bases lay outside the gene matches. CDR3 length equals 13 residues. CDR3 DNA sequence: TGCAGTCCGAGGGGCGGGAGAGAATACGAGCAGTACTTC. Translating it yields CSPRGGREYEQYF.

In this sample, this clonotype turned up many times. The V gene is TRBV7-9, the J gene TRBJ1-1; 8 bases line up with TRBD1. Germline-derived CDR1 and CDR2 are SEHNR and FQNEAQ (reference sequence). CDR3 length: 14 residues. The V segment lost 7 bases and the J segment 8 bases; nucleotides outside the gene matches: 12. CDR3 sequence (DNA): TGTGCCAGCACCCCGTCCTTAGGGACAGGAGAAGCTTTCTTT. Encoded protein: CASTPSLGTGEAFF.

Concerning this clonotype itself: One end of the junction does not line up with germline, which may come from a read error. The rearrangement joins TRBV5-1 to TRBJ2-7, with TRBD1 identical over 8 bases. Germline loops: CDR1 SGHRS, CDR2 YFSETQ. This CDR3 comprises 15 residues. The DNA for the CDR3 is TGCGCCAGCAGCCATGGACAGGGACCCTCCAACGAGCAGTACTTC. This encodes CASSHGQGPSNEQYF.

This clonotype has at least ten counts. The chain has TRBV10-3 and TRBJ2-1; 8 bases are a match to TRBD2. V lost 7 bases to trimming and J lost 4 bases; unmatched junction nucleotides: 6. This CDR3 has 14 amino acids. Germline CDR1 and CDR2: ENHRY and SYGVKD. In DNA form, the CDR3 reads TGTGCCATCAAAGACACTAGCGGATACAATGAGCAGTTCTTC. It specifies CAIKDTSGYNEQFF.

This clonotype was observed many times. In nucleotides, the CDR3 is TGTGCCAGCAGCTTAGGGACTAGCGTTCCGTACTTC. Translated: CASSLGTSVPYF. V gene TRBV7-9 combines with J gene TRBJ2-7; 9 nucleotides match TRBD2. This CDR3 spans 12 amino acids. V lost 1 base and J lost 12; bases outside the gene matches: 4. The germline V gene encodes CDR1 SEHNR and CDR2 FQNEAQ (reference sequence).

The table lists this clonotype with many counts. V gene TRBV6-1 combines with J gene TRBJ2-2, with 7 nucleotides matching TRBD2. V shed 8 bases, J shed 3 bases, and the junction held 3 bases outside the gene matches. This CDR3 is 13 amino acids long. Germline loops: CDR1 MNHNS, CDR2 SASEGT. The DNA of the CDR3 is TGTGCCAGCGCGGCGGGAGACACCGGGGAGCTGTTTTTT. It encodes CASAAGDTGELFF.

This clonotype was seen ten or more times. The rearrangement uses TRBV7-9 and TRBJ1-2, with D perhaps matching TRBD1 (6 bases). Trimming pared 5 bases from V and 8 bases from J, leaving 15 bases between. CDR3 length: 13 residues. CDR1 and CDR2 from the germline V gene are SEHNR and FQNEAQ (reference sequence). CDR3 residues: CASSRDRMIGYTF. The CDR3, as DNA: TGTGCCAGCAGCCGAGACAGGATGATAGGCTACACCTTC.

Many counts were recorded for this clonotype. The V call is TRBV5-4, the J call TRBJ2-4; 7 positions agree with TRBD2. Germline lookup yields CDR1 SGHNT and CDR2 YYREEE (reference sequence). With 0 bases clipped from V and 5 bases from J, the junction kept 2 bases outside the gene matches. There are 14 residues in the CDR3. The CDR3 DNA sequence: TGTGCCAGCAGCTTGGGGCTAGCGGAAAACATTCAGTACTTC. It codes for CASSLGLAENIQYF.